This T cell receptor (beta chain) was sequenced during a study of Ad26.COV2.S vaccination and SARS-CoV-2 variants. Study background: Intramuscularly, Ad26.COV2.S was given either once or twice, 56 days apart.

V was cut by 0 bases and J by 6 bases, with 9 bases left in between. The CDR3 sequence is 13 residues long. CDR1 SGHNT and CDR2 YYREEE come from the germline V gene (reference sequence). Only in-frame clones appear in the TCRdb table, and some are missing; sequencing was by immunoSEQ multiplex PCR. In the table there are 300,000 to 400,000 clones, over 80% of which are singletons. Treatment indicated: around 19 received Ad26.COV2.S at low or high dose, single or two shots; about 5 received placebo; per-sample allocation not given. Samples analyzed were those drawn on day 63 after the first vaccine or placebo injection.

This receptor was taken from a person between 18 and 65 years old who received the Ad26.COV2.S COVID-19 vaccine or a placebo. The source material was peripheral blood, sampled in a trial of Ad26.COV2.S vaccine versus placebo. The chain is built from TRBV5-4 and TRBJ1-1; D gene ambiguous. CDR3 region: CASSLGWEAEAFF. In DNA form, the CDR3 reads TGTGCCAGCAGCTTGGGATGGGAGGCTGAAGCTTTCTTT.